This T cell receptor (beta chain) was found in a study of blood T cell repertoires in COVID-19. Across the study: T cells, B-cell-depleted T cells, or PBMCs provided the cDNA or gDNA that served as material.

The protocol was immunoSEQ multiplex PCR, while the TCRdb copy is restricted to in-frame clones and leaves out a portion. Among roughly 250,000 clones, 85% to 90% were seen once, and the ten largest hold roughly 3.7%. Germline lookup yields CDR1 LGHNA and CDR2 YNFKEQ. The CDR3 contains 17 residues. The V segment lost 1 base and the J segment 4 bases; nucleotides outside the gene matches: 8. The TCR sequence derives from a woman between 40 and 50 years old with acute or convalescent COVID-19. The chain couples TRBV4-2 to TRBJ2-3; 10 bases map to TRBD2. The source material was peripheral blood. The CDR3 nucleotides read TGTGCCAGCAGCCAAGCTCCCAGCGGGGGGGTGGCAGATACGCAGTATTTT. Encoded protein: CASSQAPSGGVADTQYF.